The 5 T cell receptor beta chains below come from one sample, sequenced in a study of T cells after somatic rescue of genetic block. TCRdb's table, derived via immunoSEQ multiplex PCR, lists solely in-frame clones and lacks some. In the table there are tens of thousands of clones, just under 95% of which are singletons. Sequenced sample: peripheral blood mononuclear cells (PBMCs). All receptors derive from a man aged 40-49 years.

The rearrangement links TRBV4-2 to TRBJ2-2, with TRBD1 matching 9 bases. CDR1 and CDR2 from the germline V gene are LGHNA and YNFKEQ. This CDR3 spans 15 amino acids. V shed 1 base and J 7 bases; nucleotides not matched to a gene: 4. CDR3 loop: CASSQVRQGGGELFF. In nucleotides, the CDR3 is TGTGCCAGCAGCCAAGTCCGACAGGGGGGCGGGGAGCTGTTTTTT.

The genes are TRBV27 and TRBJ2-7, with 12 bases that match TRBD2. Germline CDR1 is MNHEY and CDR2 is SMNVEV (reference sequence). There are 16 residues in the CDR3. J lost 6 bases, V lost 6 bases, and 12 bases had no gene match. This chain's CDR3 is CASRPNLAGGPPEQYF. The DNA for the CDR3 is TGTGCCAGCAGACCTAACCTAGCGGGAGGGCCCCCCGAGCAGTACTTC.

The sample holds one count of this clone. The chain uses TRBV7-3 and TRBJ2-1; 8 bases are shared with TRBD2. This CDR3 comprises 16 residues. V shed 5 bases, J shed 0 bases, and the junction held 6 bases outside the gene matches. Germline CDR1 is SGHTA and CDR2 is FQGTGA. The CDR3 sequence is CASSRSGTSSYNEQFF. CDR3 nucleotides: TGTGCCAGCAGCCGATCCGGGACTAGCTCCTACAATGAGCAGTTCTTC.

The chain combines TRBV19 with TRBJ2-2, with D perhaps matching TRBD1 or TRBD2 (5 bases each). CDR1 LNHDA and CDR2 SQIVND come from the germline V gene (reference sequence). V was shortened by 3 bases and J by 4 bases, with 12 bases between the two germline ends. CDR3 length: 15 residues. The CDR3 sequence: CASSMKRTTTGELFF. The CDR3, as DNA: TGTGCCAGTAGTATGAAGCGGACAACCACCGGGGAGCTGTTTTTT.

The rearrangement uses TRBV13 and TRBJ2-7; D may be TRBD1 (5 bases). Germline loops: CDR1 PRHDT, CDR2 FYEKMQ (reference sequence). V lost 5 bases, J lost 11 bases, and 34 bases lay in between. The CDR3 is 18 amino acids. This chain's CDR3 is CASSSRTRALNPPPRKYF. The CDR3 DNA reads TGTGCCAGCAGCAGCAGGACAAGGGCCCTCAACCCCCCCCCAAGGAAGTACTTC.